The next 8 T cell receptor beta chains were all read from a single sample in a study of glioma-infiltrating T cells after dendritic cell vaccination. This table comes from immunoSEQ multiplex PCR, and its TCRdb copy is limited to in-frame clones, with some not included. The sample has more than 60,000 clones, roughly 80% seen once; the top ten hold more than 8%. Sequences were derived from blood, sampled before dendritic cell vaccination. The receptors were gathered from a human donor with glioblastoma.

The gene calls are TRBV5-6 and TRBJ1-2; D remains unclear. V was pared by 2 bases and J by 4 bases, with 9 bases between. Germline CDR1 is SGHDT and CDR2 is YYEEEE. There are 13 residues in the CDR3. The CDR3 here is CASSLWGGYGYTF. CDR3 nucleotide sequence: TGTGCCAGCAGCTTATGGGGAGGCTATGGCTACACCTTC.

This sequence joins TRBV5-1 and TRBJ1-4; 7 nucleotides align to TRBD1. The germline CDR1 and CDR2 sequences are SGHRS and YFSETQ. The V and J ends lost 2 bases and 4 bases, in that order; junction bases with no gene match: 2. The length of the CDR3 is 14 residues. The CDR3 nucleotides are TGCGCCAGCAGCTTTGACAGGGTTAATGAAAAACTGTTTTTT. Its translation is CASSFDRVNEKLFF.

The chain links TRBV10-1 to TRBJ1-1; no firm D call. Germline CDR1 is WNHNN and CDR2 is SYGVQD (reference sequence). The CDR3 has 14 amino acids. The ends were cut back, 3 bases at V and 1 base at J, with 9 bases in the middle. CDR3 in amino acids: CASSERSWNTEAFF. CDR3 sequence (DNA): TGCGCCAGCAGTGAACGGTCCTGGAACACTGAAGCTTTCTTT.

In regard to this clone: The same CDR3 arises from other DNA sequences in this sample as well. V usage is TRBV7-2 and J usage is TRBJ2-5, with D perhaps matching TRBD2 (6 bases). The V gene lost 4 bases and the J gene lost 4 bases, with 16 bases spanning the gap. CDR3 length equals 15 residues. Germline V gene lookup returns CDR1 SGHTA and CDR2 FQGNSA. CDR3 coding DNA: TGTGCCAGCAGCTCCACGGGGGACCAGTTAGAGACCCAGTACTTC. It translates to CASSSTGDQLETQYF.

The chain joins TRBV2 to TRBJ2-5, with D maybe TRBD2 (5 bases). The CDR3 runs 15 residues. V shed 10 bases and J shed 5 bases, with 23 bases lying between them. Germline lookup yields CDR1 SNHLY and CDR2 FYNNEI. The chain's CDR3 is CATGNEGIYGETQYF. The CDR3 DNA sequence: TGTGCCACCGGGAATGAAGGGATATACGGGGAGACCCAGTACTTC.

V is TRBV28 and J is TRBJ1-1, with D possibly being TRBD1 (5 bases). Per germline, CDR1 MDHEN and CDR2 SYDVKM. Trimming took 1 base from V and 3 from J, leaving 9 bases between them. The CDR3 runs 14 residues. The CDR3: CASSLSAGDTEAFF. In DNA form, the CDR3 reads TGTGCCAGCAGTTTATCTGCGGGGGACACTGAAGCTTTCTTT.

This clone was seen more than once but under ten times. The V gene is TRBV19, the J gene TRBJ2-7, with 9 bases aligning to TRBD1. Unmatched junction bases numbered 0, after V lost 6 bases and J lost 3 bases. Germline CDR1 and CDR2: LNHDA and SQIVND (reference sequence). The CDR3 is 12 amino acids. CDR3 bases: TGTGCCAGTAGGGACAGGGGCTACGAGCAGTACTTC. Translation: CASRDRGYEQYF.

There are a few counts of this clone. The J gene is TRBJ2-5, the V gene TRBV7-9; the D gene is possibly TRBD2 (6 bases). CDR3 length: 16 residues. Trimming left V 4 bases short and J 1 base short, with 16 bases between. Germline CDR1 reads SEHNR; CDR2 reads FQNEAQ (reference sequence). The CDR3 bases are TGTGCCAGCAGCTCCAGCGGGTGGGGCCGCCAAGAGACCCAGTACTTC. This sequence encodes CASSSSGWGRQETQYF. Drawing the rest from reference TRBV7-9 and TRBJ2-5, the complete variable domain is DTGVSQNPRHKITKRGQNVTFRCDPISEHNRLYWYRQTLGQGPEFLTYFQNEAQLEKSRLLSDRFSAERPKGSFSTLEIQRTEQGDSAMYLCASSSSGWGRQETQYFGPGTRLLVL.